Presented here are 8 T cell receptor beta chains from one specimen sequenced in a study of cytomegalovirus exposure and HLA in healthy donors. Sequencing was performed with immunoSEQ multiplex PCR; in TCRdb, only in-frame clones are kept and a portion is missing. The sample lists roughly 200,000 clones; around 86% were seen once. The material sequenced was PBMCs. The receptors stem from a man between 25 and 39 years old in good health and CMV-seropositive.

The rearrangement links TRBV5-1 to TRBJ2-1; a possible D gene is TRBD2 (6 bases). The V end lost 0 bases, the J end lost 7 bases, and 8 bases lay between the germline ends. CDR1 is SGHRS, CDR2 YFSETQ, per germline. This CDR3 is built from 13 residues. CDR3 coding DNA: TGCGCCAGCAGCTTGGCGGAGGGGAATGAGCAGTTCTTC. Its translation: CASSLAEGNEQFF.

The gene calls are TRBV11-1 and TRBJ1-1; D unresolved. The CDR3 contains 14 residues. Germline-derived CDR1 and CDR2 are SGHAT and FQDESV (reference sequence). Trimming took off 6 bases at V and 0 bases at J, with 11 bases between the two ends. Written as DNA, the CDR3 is TGTGCCAGCAGGATCGGGAGTTTGAACACTGAAGCTTTCTTT. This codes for CASRIGSLNTEAFF.

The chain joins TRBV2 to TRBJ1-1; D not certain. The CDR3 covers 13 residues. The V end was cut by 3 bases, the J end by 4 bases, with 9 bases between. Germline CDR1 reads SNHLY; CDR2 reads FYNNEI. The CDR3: CASSDSPSTEAFF. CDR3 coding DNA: TGTGCCAGCAGTGACAGTCCCAGCACTGAAGCTTTCTTT.

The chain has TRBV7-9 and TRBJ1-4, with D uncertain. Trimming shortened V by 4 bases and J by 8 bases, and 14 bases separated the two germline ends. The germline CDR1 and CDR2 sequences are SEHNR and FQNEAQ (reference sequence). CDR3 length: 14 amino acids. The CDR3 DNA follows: TGTGCCAGCAGCTCCGGCGGGTTATGGGAAAAACTGTTTTTT. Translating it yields CASSSGGLWEKLFF.

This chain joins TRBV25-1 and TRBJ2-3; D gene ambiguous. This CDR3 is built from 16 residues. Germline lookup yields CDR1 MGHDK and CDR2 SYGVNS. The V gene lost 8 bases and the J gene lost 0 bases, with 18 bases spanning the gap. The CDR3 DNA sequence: TGTGCCAGCGCGGAGAGGCTCGAGACTAGCACAGATACGCAGTATTTT. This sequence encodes CASAERLETSTDTQYF.

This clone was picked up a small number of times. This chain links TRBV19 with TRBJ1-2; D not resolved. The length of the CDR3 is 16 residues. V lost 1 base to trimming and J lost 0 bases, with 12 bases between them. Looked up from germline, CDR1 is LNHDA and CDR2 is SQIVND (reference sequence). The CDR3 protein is CASSIVPSAANYGYTF. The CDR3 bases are TGTGCCAGTAGTATAGTTCCATCCGCTGCTAACTATGGCTACACCTTC.

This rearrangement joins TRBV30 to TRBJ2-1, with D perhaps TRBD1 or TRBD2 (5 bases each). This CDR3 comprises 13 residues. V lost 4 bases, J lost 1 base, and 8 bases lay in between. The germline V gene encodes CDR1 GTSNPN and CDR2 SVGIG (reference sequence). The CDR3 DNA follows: TGTGCCTGGACCTGGGGGTCCTACAATGAGCAGTTCTTC. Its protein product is CAWTWGSYNEQFF. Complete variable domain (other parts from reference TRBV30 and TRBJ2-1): SQTIHQWPATLVQPVGSPLSLECTVEGTSNPNLYWYRQAAGRGLQLLFYSVGIGQISSEVPQNLSASRPQDRQFILSSKKLLLSDSGFYLCAWTWGSYNEQFFGPGTRLTVL.

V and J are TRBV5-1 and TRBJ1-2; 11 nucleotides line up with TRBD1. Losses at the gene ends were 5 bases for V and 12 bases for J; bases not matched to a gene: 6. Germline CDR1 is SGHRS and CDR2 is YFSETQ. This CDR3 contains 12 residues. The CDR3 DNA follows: TGCGCCAGCAGATGGGGACAGGGGGTCGACACCTTC. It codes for CASRWGQGVDTF. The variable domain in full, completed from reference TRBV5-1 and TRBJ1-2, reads KAGVTQTPRYLIKTRGQQVTLSCSPISGHRSVSWYQQTPGQGLQFLFEYFSETQRNKGNFPGRFSGRQFSNSRSEMNVSTLELGDSALYLCASRWGQGVDTFGSGTRLTVV.